Presented here are 30 T cell receptor beta chains from one specimen sequenced in a study of early T cells in non-severe SARS-CoV-2 infection. TCRdb re-analysed the 5' RACE reads in MiXCR, keeping a single row per CDR3 protein. The table includes more than 55,000 distinct CDR3 sequences, 5% to 6.5% detected once. Sequencing was performed on whole blood, taken at baseline. The receptors were sampled from an adult who was a healthcare worker with PCR-confirmed SARS-CoV-2 infection or an uninfected control (not recorded which).

The chain carries TRBV29-1 and TRBJ2-5, with TRBD1 identical over 7 bases. This CDR3 is built from 12 residues. Trimming at V came to 6 bases and at J to 5 bases, leaving 6 bases not matched to a gene. Germline loops: CDR1 SQVTM, CDR2 ANQGSEA. Here the CDR3 DNA reads TGCAGCGTCTTCGACAGGGCGGAGACCCAGTACTTC. Translation gives CSVFDRAETQYF.

CDR3 sequence: CSVYTGELFF. CDR3 sequence (DNA): TGCAGCGTTTACACCGGGGAGCTGTTTTTT. The chain recombines TRBV29-1 with TRBJ2-2; no definite D call. The CDR3 is 10 amino acids. The germline gives CDR1 SQVTM, CDR2 ANQGSEA. The ends were cut back, 5 bases at V and 3 bases at J, with 1 base in the middle.

This clonotype was detected a few times. The chain uses TRBV2 and TRBJ1-1; D gene unclear. The V end lost 9 bases, the J end lost 0 bases, and 11 bases lay between the germline ends. The CDR3 sequence is 13 residues long. Germline V lookup: CDR1 SNHLY, CDR2 FYNNEI. The CDR3 DNA is TGTGCCAGTCAGACTGGGGTGAACACTGAAGCTTTCTTT. Protein sequence: CASQTGVNTEAFF. The entire variable domain, with the rest obtained from reference TRBV2 and TRBJ1-1, is as follows: EPEVTQTPSHQVTQMGQEVILRCVPISNHLYFYWYRQILGQKVEFLVSFYNNEISEKSEIFDDQFSVERPDGSNFTLKIRSTKLEDSAMYFCASQTGVNTEAFFGQGTRLTVV.

This clonotype was seen at least ten times. The chain links TRBV6-6 to TRBJ2-3, with D perhaps matching TRBD2 (5 bases). The ends were cut back, 2 bases at V and 6 bases at J, with 12 bases in the middle. The CDR3 length is 14 residues. The germline V gene has CDR1 MNHNY and CDR2 SVGAGI (reference sequence). The CDR3 bases are TGTGCCAGCAGTTACACTGGACTTTCCGATACGCAGTATTTT. Encoded protein: CASSYTGLSDTQYF.

This clonotype has a count of ten or more. The rearrangement links TRBV20-1 to TRBJ2-3, with unresolved D. The germline CDR1 and CDR2 sequences are DFQATT and SNEGSKA (reference sequence). V shed 3 bases and J shed 3 bases, with 10 bases lying between them. CDR3 size: 13 residues. CDR3 DNA: TGCAGTGCTAGTCGCCGCTGGACAGATACGCAGTATTTT. It codes for CSASRRWTDTQYF.

Ten or more counts support this clonotype. V gene TRBV28 combines with J gene TRBJ1-1, with D possibly being TRBD1 (5 bases). The germline V and J ends were trimmed by 5 bases and 5 bases, with 15 bases remaining between them. Germline lookup yields CDR1 MDHEN and CDR2 SYDVKM. The CDR3 is 14 residues long. This CDR3 reads CASSPRDGFTEAFF. The CDR3 bases are TGTGCCAGCAGTCCCCGGGACGGGTTTACTGAAGCTTTCTTT.

The chain couples TRBV29-1 to TRBJ2-7; the match to TRBD1 covers 10 bases. Germline CDR1 SQVTM, CDR2 ANQGSEA. The CDR3 length is 13 residues. The trim removed 6 bases at V and 5 bases at J, leaving 7 bases unmatched. CDR3 in amino acids: CSVRQGAFDEQYF. The CDR3 DNA is TGCAGCGTACGACAGGGGGCATTCGACGAGCAGTACTTC.

J is TRBJ1-1 and V is TRBV7-2; the D is unclear. Germline values: CDR1 SGHTA, CDR2 FQGNSA. The CDR3 totals 16 residues. V lost 0 bases to trimming and J lost 1 base, with 12 bases between them. CDR3 nucleotide sequence: TGTGCCAGCAGCTTAGCGCCCGGGATAGGGAACACTGAAGCTTTCTTT. It encodes CASSLAPGIGNTEAFF.

This clonotype was observed many times. This chain joins TRBV29-1 and TRBJ1-1; 7 bases align to TRBD1. Germline V CDR1 and CDR2: SQVTM, ANQGSEA. There are 14 residues in the CDR3. The CDR3 is CRIDRDWSDTEAFF. In DNA form, the CDR3 reads TGCAGGATAGACAGGGATTGGTCGGACACTGAAGCTTTCTTT.

This clonotype was observed many times. This chain links TRBV4-1 with TRBJ2-7; a possible D gene is TRBD2 (6 bases). Trimming left V 1 base short and J 4 bases short, with 17 bases between. This CDR3 region has 16 residues. CDR1 is MGHRA and CDR2 is YSYEKL in the germline V gene. The CDR3 region has the DNA TGCGCCAGCAGCCAAGGGGACCCGGACTACTTGTACGAGCAGTACTTC. Encoded protein: CASSQGDPDYLYEQYF.

The chain recombines TRBV7-2 with TRBJ1-2, with 8 bases matching TRBD1. V was clipped by 5 bases and J by 8 bases; unmatched bases: 13. This CDR3 region has 15 residues. Germline V gene sequence: CDR1 SGHTA, CDR2 FQGNSA. The CDR3 loop is CASSPSTGAGSGYTF. The CDR3 bases are TGTGCCAGCAGCCCATCGACAGGGGCAGGATCCGGCTACACCTTC. The whole variable domain, remainder taken from reference TRBV7-2 and TRBJ1-2, is GAGVSQSPSNKVTEKGKDVELRCDPISGHTALYWYRQSLGQGLEFLIYFQGNSAPDKSGLPSDRFSAERTGGSVSTLTIQRTQQEDSAVYLCASSPSTGAGSGYTFGSGTRLTVV.

This clonotype was seen repeatedly, ten times or more. J is TRBJ2-7 and V is TRBV28; 9 nucleotides match TRBD2. Germline CDR1 MDHEN, CDR2 SYDVKM. V dropped 6 bases and J dropped 0; count of bases not matched to a gene: 9. The CDR3 consists of 16 residues. The CDR3 protein is CASRPIAGVISYEQYF. DNA for the CDR3: TGTGCCAGCAGACCCATAGCGGGAGTAATCTCCTACGAGCAGTACTTC.

This clonotype was observed many times. The genes are TRBV7-2 and TRBJ2-3; TRBD2 aligns across 9 bases. This CDR3 comprises 17 residues. From germline, CDR1 is SGHTA and CDR2 FQGNSA. The V segment lost 2 bases and the J segment 0 bases; nucleotides outside the gene matches: 6. CDR3 nucleotides: TGTGCCAGCAGCTTAAGGGGACTAGCAGCTAGCACAGATACGCAGTATTTT. Amino acid sequence: CASSLRGLAASTDTQYF.

This clonotype was counted many times. The V and J genes are TRBV12-3 or TRBV12-4 and TRBJ2-3; D unclear. There are 13 residues in the CDR3. The V and J ends lost 3 bases and 2 bases respectively, with 6 bases between them. This chain's CDR3 is CASSFQDTDTQYF. DNA of the CDR3: TGTGCCAGCAGTTTTCAGGACACAGATACGCAGTATTTT.

This clonotype was counted many times. In DNA form, the CDR3 reads TGTGCCAGCAGCTCACTAATTTACACAGATACGCAGTATTTT. Translating it yields CASSSLIYTDTQYF. The genes are TRBV7-9 and TRBJ2-3; D is uncertain. Germline V CDR1 and CDR2: SEHNR, FQNEAQ (reference sequence). The ends were cut back, 4 bases at V and 2 bases at J, with 10 bases in the middle. The length of the CDR3 is 14 residues. Using reference TRBV7-9 and TRBJ2-3 for the parts outside the CDR3, the full variable domain is DTGVSQNPRHKITKRGQNVTFRCDPISEHNRLYWYRQTLGQGPEFLTYFQNEAQLEKSRLLSDRFSAERPKGSFSTLEIQRTEQGDSAMYLCASSSLIYTDTQYFGPGTRLTVL.

This clonotype has at least ten counts. The chain joins TRBV20-1 to TRBJ2-7; 12 nucleotides agree with TRBD2. V lost 4 bases to trimming and J lost 4 bases; unmatched junction nucleotides: 5. Germline V gives CDR1 DFQATT, CDR2 SNEGSKA (reference sequence). The CDR3 consists of 14 residues. The DNA of the CDR3 is TGCAGTGCTACGTTTACTAGCGGGAGGTACGAGCAGTACTTC. Translation gives CSATFTSGRYEQYF.

This clonotype was recorded a few times. The CDR3 loop reads CSVEDPLAGTTHTGELFF. The CDR3 DNA reads TGCAGCGTTGAAGATCCGCTGGCAGGGACAACCCACACCGGGGAGCTGTTTTTT. The V call is TRBV29-1, the J call TRBJ2-2, with D tentatively TRBD1 (6 bases). Trimming cost V 0 bases and J 3 bases, with 20 bases left between them. The CDR3 is 18 residues long. CDR1 is SQVTM and CDR2 is ANQGSEA in the germline V gene.

This clonotype showed up many times. The rearrangement joins TRBV6-1 to TRBJ2-7; D might be TRBD1 (5 bases). The CDR3 loop spans 12 amino acids. Looked up from germline, CDR1 is MNHNS and CDR2 is SASEGT. Trimming cost V 5 bases and J 6 bases, with 11 bases left between them. CDR3 protein: CASSTQAGEQYF. The CDR3 nucleotides are TGTGCCAGCAGTACACAGGCAGGCGAGCAGTACTTC.

The chain combines TRBV21-1 with TRBJ2-1; the D call in the table, TRBD2, was not verified against the DNA. TRBV21-1 is a documented pseudogene. The CDR3 runs to 18 residues. The CDR3 loop reads CASSILPGTSGQDNEQFF. DNA of the CDR3: TGTGCCAGCAGCATACTACCCGGGACTAGCGGGCAAGACAATGAGCAGTTCTTC.

This clonotype appeared many times. The chain combines TRBV10-3 with TRBJ1-1; 8 bases match TRBD1. The V gene end was trimmed by 2 bases and the J gene end by 5 bases; junction bases not matched to a gene: 7. This CDR3 has 15 residues. CDR1 and CDR2 from the germline V gene are ENHRY and SYGVKD. The CDR3 DNA is TGTGCCATCAGTGAGAAGGGACAGGTGGTGACTGAAGCTTTCTTT. Protein sequence: CAISEKGQVVTEAFF.

This clonotype has at least ten counts. This rearrangement joins TRBV28 to TRBJ2-5; D is perhaps TRBD1 or TRBD2 (5 bases each). This CDR3 is built from 14 residues. V was trimmed by 5 bases and J by 5 bases, leaving 15 bases between them. Germline V lookup: CDR1 MDHEN, CDR2 SYDVKM. CDR3 DNA sequence: TGTGCCAGCAGTCCGGCTTTAGAGGGGGAGACCCAGTACTTC. It yields the protein CASSPALEGETQYF.

This clonotype was observed at least ten times. The chain employs TRBV4-3 and TRBJ1-2; maybe TRBD1 (5 bases). The germline V and J ends were trimmed by 3 bases and 8 bases, with 10 bases remaining between them. Germline V gives CDR1 LGHNA, CDR2 YSLEER. This CDR3 spans 12 amino acids. CDR3 DNA sequence: TGCGCCAGCAGCCATAGGGGAGGAGGCTACACCTTC. Protein product: CASSHRGGGYTF.

This chain connects TRBV9 to TRBJ2-6; D is perhaps TRBD1 (6 bases). With 0 bases removed from V and 0 bases from J, the gap between germline ends came to 16 bases. Germline CDR1 SGDLS, CDR2 YYNGEE. This CDR3 is 19 amino acids long. CDR3 sequence reads: CASSVAIGTRSSGANVLTF. DNA for the CDR3: TGTGCCAGCAGCGTAGCCATCGGGACACGGAGCTCTGGGGCCAACGTCCTGACTTTC.

The rearrangement links TRBV7-2 to TRBJ2-1; D call uncertain. The CDR3 is made up of 14 amino acids. From germline, CDR1 is SGHTA and CDR2 FQGNSA. The ends were cut back, 1 base at V and 6 bases at J, with 10 bases in the middle. CDR3 bases: TGTGCCAGCAGCTTAGGAGGCCGGGTCAATGAGCAGTTCTTC. This codes for CASSLGGRVNEQFF.

This clonotype was observed at least ten times. V gene TRBV29-1 combines with J gene TRBJ2-1, with D perhaps matching TRBD1 (5 bases). Germline V gives CDR1 SQVTM, CDR2 ANQGSEA. Between the trimmed V and J ends, which lost 3 bases and 0 bases, there was a span of 9 bases. The CDR3 runs to 14 residues. CDR3 loop: CSVEKGFSYNEQFF. Written as DNA, the CDR3 is TGCAGCGTTGAGAAGGGGTTCTCCTACAATGAGCAGTTCTTC.

This clonotype was counted at least ten times. The rearrangement joins TRBV6-1 to TRBJ1-6; 9 bases fit TRBD1. From germline, CDR1 is MNHNS and CDR2 SASEGT. The CDR3 is 15 amino acids. With 2 bases clipped from V and 6 bases from J, the junction kept 2 bases outside the gene matches. CDR3 protein: CASSELDRGNSPLHF. CDR3 nucleotide sequence: TGTGCCAGCAGTGAACTGGACAGGGGTAATTCACCCCTCCACTTT.

This clonotype was counted a few times. The genes are TRBV7-2 and TRBJ2-7, with unresolved D. The CDR3 is 15 amino acids. Trimming left V 1 base short and J 0 bases short, with 10 bases between. CDR1 and CDR2 (germline): SGHTA, FQGNSA. This chain's CDR3 is CASSLGPASSYEQYF. In nucleotides, the CDR3 is TGTGCCAGCAGCTTAGGACCTGCCTCCTCCTACGAGCAGTACTTC.

This clonotype showed up many times. The J gene is TRBJ2-1, the V gene TRBV12-3 or TRBV12-4; possibly TRBD2 for D (6 bases). Trimming stripped 3 bases from V and 3 bases from J, with 9 bases between. The CDR3 runs to 14 residues. CDR3 nucleotide sequence: TGTGCCAGCAGTTTCCTAGCGTACTACAATGAGCAGTTCTTC. It specifies CASSFLAYYNEQFF.

This clonotype was picked up a small number of times. The chain joins TRBV7-9 to TRBJ1-2; D not certain. The CDR3 has 14 residues. The V and J ends lost 1 base and 7 bases respectively, with 13 bases between them. CDR1 is SEHNR and CDR2 is FQNEAQ in the germline V gene (reference sequence). The CDR3 spells CASSLVPGFLGYTF. The CDR3 DNA reads TGTGCCAGCAGCTTAGTTCCAGGCTTCCTTGGCTACACCTTC. Filled out from reference TRBV7-9 and TRBJ1-2, the complete variable domain reads DTGVSQNPRHKITKRGQNVTFRCDPISEHNRLYWYRQTLGQGPEFLTYFQNEAQLEKSRLLSDRFSAERPKGSFSTLEIQRTEQGDSAMYLCASSLVPGFLGYTFGSGTRLTVV.

This clonotype has more than one count but fewer than ten. This chain's CDR3 is CASSSGTSNQETQYF. For the CDR3, the DNA is TGTGCCAGCAGCTCCGGGACTAGCAACCAAGAGACCCAGTACTTC. The V and J genes are TRBV11-2 and TRBJ2-5, with 9 bases lining up with TRBD2. CDR1 SGHAT and CDR2 FQNNGV come from the germline V gene. CDR3 length equals 15 residues. Germline trimming cut 4 bases from V and 0 bases from J; bases unmatched to any gene: 3.